This T cell receptor (beta chain) stems from a study of blood T cell repertoires in COVID-19. Study as a whole: Collection of acute and convalescent COVID-19 samples took place in the United States, Italy and Spain. T cells, B-cell-depleted T cells, or PBMCs provided the cDNA or gDNA that served as material.

Per the study methods: Nucleated cell counts were estimated from reference gene primer amplification. The assay was immunoSEQ multiplex PCR, and TCRdb's table has in-frame clones only and misses some. V and J calls and clone size come straight from that table; D and trimming were deduced from the DNA. The sample has tens of thousands of clones; around 78% are singletons. The germline V gene encodes CDR1 LNHDA and CDR2 SQIVND (reference sequence). This CDR3 comprises 12 residues. With 3 bases clipped from V and 12 bases from J, the junction kept 7 bases outside the gene matches. The sample was peripheral blood. The genes are TRBV19 and TRBJ1-2; TRBD1 aligns across 7 bases. The origin of this receptor is a human donor in a cohort sampled during active COVID-19. The CDR3 sequence: CASSMRTGVNTF. CDR3 nucleotides: TGTGCCAGTAGTATGCGGACAGGTGTAAACACCTTC.